The entry below describes one TCR beta chain. The antigen is not known. The sample is drawn from a study of T cell responses to AZD1222 COVID-19 vaccine. Study-level findings and limits: Clonal diversity may have been underestimated in mostly white British donors. The study found Spike-specific TCR breadth and depth rose after two AZD1222 doses.

Germline CDR1 is SGHTS and CDR2 is YDEGEE. CDR3 length: 17 residues. Trimming stripped 1 base from V and 5 bases from J, with 21 bases between. Only in-frame clones appear in the TCRdb table, and some are missing; sequencing was by immunoSEQ multiplex PCR. The profile covers 90,000 to 100,000 clones, with almost 90% appearing a single time and about a sixth taken by the ten largest. Source: peripheral blood, taken 28 days after the second AZD1222 dose. The receptor was derived from an adult who received the AZD1222 COVID-19 vaccine. This sequence joins TRBV5-8 and TRBJ1-1; no clear D. CDR3 in DNA: TGTGCCAGCAGCTTGTATGGCCACACATCAAGTAGAACTGAAGCTTTCTTT. It translates to CASSLYGHTSSRTEAFF.